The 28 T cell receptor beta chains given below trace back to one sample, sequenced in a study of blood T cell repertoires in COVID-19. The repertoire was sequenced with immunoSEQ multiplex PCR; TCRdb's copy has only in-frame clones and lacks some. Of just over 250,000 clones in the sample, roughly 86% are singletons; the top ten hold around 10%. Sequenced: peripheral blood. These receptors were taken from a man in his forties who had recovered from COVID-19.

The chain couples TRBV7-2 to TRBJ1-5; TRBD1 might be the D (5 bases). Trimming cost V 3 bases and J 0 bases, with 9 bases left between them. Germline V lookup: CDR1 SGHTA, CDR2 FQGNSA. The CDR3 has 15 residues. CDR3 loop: CASSFSGSSNQPQHF. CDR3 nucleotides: TGTGCCAGCAGCTTCTCAGGGTCTAGCAATCAGCCCCAGCATTTT. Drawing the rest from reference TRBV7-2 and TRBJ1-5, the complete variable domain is GAGVSQSPSNKVTEKGKDVELRCDPISGHTALYWYRQSLGQGLEFLIYFQGNSAPDKSGLPSDRFSAERTGGSVSTLTIQRTQQEDSAVYLCASSFSGSSNQPQHFGDGTRLSIL.

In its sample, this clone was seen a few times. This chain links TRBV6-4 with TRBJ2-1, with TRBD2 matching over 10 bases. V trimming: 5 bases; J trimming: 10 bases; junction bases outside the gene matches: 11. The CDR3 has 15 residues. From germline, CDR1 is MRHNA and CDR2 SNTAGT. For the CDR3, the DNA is TGTGCCAGCAGTTCCCTCGCTAGCGGGAGAGGGGAGCAGTTCTTC. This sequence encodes CASSSLASGRGEQFF.

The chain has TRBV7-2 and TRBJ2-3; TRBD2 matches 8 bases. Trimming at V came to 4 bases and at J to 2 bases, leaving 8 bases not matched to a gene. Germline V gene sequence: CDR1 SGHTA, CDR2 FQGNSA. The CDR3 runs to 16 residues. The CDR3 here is CASSSPPGLVTDTQYF. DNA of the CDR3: TGTGCCAGCAGCTCCCCACCGGGACTAGTCACAGATACGCAGTATTTT. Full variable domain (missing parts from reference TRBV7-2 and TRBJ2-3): GAGVSQSPSNKVTEKGKDVELRCDPISGHTALYWYRQSLGQGLEFLIYFQGNSAPDKSGLPSDRFSAERTGGSVSTLTIQRTQQEDSAVYLCASSSPPGLVTDTQYFGPGTRLTVL.

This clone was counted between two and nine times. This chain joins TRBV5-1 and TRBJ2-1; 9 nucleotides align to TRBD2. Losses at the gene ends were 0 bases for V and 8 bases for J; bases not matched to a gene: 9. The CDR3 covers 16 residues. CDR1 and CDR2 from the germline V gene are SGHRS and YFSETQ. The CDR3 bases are TGCGCCAGCAGCTTGGCCCGGCTAGCGGGACGAGATGAGCAGTTCTTC. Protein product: CASSLARLAGRDEQFF.

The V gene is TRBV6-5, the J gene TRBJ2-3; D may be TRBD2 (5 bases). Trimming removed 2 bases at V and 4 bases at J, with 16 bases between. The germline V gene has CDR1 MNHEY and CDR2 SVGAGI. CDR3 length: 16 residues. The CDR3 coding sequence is TGTGCCAGCAGTTACCGATTTGGAGGATCTGCAGATACGCAGTATTTT. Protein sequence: CASSYRFGGSADTQYF.

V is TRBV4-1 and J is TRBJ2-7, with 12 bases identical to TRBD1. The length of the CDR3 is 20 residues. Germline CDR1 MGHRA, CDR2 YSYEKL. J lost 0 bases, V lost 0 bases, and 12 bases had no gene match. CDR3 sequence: CASSQESGGTGGFISYEQYF. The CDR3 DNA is TGCGCCAGCAGCCAAGAAAGTGGAGGGACAGGGGGCTTTATCTCCTACGAGCAGTACTTC.

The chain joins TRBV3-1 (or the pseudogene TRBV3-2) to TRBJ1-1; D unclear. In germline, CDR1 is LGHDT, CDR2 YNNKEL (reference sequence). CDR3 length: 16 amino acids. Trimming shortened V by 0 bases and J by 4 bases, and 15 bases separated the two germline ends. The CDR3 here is CASSQEGGLPRTEAFF. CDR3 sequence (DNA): TGTGCCAGCAGCCAAGAGGGAGGCCTACCCCGCACTGAAGCTTTCTTT.

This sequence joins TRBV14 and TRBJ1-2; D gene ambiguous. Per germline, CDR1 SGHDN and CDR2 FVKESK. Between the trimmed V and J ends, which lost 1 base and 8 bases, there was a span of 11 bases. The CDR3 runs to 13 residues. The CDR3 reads CASSQVSVGGYTF. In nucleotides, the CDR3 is TGTGCCAGCAGCCAAGTCTCCGTGGGCGGCTACACCTTC.

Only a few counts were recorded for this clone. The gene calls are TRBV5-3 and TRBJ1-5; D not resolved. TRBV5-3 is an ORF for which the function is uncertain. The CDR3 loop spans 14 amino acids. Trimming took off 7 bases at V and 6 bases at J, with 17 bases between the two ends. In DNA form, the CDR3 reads TGTGCCAGAGCCCCCGGCAGGCGATGTCAGCCCCAGCATTTT. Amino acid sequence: CARAPGRRCQPQHF.

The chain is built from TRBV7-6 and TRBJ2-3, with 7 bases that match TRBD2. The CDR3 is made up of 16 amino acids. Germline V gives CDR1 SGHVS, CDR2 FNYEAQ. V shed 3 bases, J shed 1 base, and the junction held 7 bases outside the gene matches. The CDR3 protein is CASSFQSGARTDTQYF. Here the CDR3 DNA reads TGTGCCAGCAGCTTCCAAAGCGGGGCTCGCACAGATACGCAGTATTTT.

The CDR3 DNA reads TGTGCCAGCAGCTTAGCGGGACAGGGGGCAAATACGCAGTATTTT. As protein: CASSLAGQGANTQYF. The genes are TRBV5-6 and TRBJ2-3; TRBD1 matches 12 bases. J gave up 7 bases and V 2 bases, and 5 bases lay outside the gene matches. This CDR3 is 15 amino acids long. Germline values: CDR1 SGHDT, CDR2 YYEEEE.

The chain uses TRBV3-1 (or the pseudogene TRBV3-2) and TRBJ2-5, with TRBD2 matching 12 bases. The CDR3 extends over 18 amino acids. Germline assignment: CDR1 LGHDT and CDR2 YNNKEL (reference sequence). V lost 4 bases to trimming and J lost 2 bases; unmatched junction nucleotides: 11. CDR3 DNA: TGTGCCAGCAGCCGAGTGACTAGCGGGGGCCGACTTCAAGAGACCCAGTACTTC. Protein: CASSRVTSGGRLQETQYF.

Here the CDR3 reads CASSDRIGGQGKLEAFF. The CDR3 DNA sequence: TGTGCCAGCAGTGATAGAATAGGTGGGCAGGGGAAACTTGAAGCTTTCTTT. This chain connects TRBV2 to TRBJ1-1; D is possibly TRBD1 (6 bases). CDR1 and CDR2 from the germline V gene are SNHLY and FYNNEI. V dropped 3 bases and J dropped 7 bases, with 24 bases sitting between them. This CDR3 comprises 17 residues.

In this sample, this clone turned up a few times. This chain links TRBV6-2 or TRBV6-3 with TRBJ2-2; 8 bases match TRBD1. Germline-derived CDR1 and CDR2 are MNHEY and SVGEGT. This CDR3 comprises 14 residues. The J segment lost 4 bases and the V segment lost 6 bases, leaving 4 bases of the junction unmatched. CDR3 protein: CASSRTGSTGELFF. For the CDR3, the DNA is TGTGCCAGCAGCCGGACAGGGAGCACCGGGGAGCTGTTTTTT.

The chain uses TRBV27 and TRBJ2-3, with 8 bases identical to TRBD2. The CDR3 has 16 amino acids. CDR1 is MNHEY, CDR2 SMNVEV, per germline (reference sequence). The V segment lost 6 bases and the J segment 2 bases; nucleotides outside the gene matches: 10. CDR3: CASRSSGVRVTDTQYF. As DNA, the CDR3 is TGTGCCAGCAGGAGTAGCGGGGTAAGGGTCACAGATACGCAGTATTTT.

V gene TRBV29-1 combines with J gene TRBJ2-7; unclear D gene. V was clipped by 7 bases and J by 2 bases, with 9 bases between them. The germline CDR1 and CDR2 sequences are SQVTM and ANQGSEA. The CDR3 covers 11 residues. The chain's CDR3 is CSAQAAYEQYF. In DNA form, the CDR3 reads TGCAGCGCTCAGGCTGCCTACGAGCAGTACTTC.

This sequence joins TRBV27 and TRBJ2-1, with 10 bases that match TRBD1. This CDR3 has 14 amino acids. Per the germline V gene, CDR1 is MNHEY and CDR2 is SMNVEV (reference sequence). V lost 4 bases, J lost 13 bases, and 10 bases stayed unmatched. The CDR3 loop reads CASSSRDRGAPQFF. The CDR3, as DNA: TGTGCCAGCAGTTCCCGGGACAGGGGAGCCCCTCAGTTCTTC.

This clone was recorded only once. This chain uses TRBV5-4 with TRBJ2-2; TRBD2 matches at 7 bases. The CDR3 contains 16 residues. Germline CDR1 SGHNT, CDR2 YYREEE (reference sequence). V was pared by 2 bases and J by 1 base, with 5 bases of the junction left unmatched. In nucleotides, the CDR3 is TGTGCCAGCAGCTTAAAGGCTAGCGGGAACACCGGGGAGCTGTTTTTT. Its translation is CASSLKASGNTGELFF.

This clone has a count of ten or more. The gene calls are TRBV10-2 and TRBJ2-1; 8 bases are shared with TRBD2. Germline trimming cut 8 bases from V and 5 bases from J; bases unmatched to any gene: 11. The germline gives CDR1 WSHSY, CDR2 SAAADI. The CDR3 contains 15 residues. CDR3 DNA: TGCGCCAGCGTATGGGCGGGAGGTGGGAACAATGAGCAGTTCTTC. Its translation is CASVWAGGGNNEQFF.

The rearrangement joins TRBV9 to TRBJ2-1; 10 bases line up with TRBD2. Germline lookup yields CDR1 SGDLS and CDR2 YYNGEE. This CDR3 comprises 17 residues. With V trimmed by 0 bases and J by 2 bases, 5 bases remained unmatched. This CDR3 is CASSVDISGGAYNEQFF. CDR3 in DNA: TGTGCCAGCAGCGTAGATATCAGCGGGGGGGCCTACAATGAGCAGTTCTTC.

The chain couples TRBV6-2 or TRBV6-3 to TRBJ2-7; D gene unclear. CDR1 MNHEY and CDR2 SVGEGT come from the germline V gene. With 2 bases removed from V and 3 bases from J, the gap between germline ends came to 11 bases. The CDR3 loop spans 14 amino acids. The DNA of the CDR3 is TGTGCCAGCAGTTACAACAGAAAGGACTACGAGCAGTACTTC. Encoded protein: CASSYNRKDYEQYF.

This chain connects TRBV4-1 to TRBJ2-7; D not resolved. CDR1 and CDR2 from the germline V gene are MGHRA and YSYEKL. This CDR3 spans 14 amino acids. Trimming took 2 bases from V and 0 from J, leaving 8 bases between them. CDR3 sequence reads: CASSQSPLSYEQYF. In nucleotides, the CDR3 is TGCGCCAGCAGCCAATCCCCTCTCTCCTACGAGCAGTACTTC.

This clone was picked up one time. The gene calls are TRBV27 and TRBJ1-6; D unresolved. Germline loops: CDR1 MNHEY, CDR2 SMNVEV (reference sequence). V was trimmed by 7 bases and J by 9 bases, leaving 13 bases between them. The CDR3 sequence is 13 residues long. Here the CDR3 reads CASKVTGGSPLHF. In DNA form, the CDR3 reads TGTGCCAGCAAAGTAACTGGAGGTTCACCCCTCCACTTT.

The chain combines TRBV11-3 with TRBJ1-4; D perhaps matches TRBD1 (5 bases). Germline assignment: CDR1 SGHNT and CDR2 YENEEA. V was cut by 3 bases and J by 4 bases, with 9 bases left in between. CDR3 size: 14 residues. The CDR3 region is CASSFREGNEKLFF. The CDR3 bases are TGTGCCAGCAGCTTCAGGGAAGGTAATGAAAAACTGTTTTTT.

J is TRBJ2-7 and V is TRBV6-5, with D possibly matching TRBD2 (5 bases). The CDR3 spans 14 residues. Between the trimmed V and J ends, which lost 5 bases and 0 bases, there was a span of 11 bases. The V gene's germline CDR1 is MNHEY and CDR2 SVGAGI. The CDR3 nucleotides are TGTGCCAGCAGTACCCCGGGAAACTCCTACGAGCAGTACTTC. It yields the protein CASSTPGNSYEQYF.

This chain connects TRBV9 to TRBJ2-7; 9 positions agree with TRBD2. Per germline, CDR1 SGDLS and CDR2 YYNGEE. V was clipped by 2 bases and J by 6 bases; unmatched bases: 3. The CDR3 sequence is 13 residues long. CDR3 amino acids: CASSVGLAGEQYF. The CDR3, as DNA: TGTGCCAGCAGCGTGGGACTAGCTGGCGAGCAGTACTTC.

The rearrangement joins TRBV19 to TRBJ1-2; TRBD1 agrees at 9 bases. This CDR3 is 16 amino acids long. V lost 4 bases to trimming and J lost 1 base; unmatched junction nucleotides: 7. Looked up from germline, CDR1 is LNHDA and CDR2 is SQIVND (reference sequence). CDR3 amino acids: CASSSPGQGINYGYTF. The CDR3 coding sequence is TGTGCCAGTAGTAGTCCCGGACAGGGGATTAACTATGGCTACACCTTC.

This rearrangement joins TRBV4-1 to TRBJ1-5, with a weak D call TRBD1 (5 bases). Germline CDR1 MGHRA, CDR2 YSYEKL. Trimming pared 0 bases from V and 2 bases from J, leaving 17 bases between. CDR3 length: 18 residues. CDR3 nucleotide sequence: TGCGCCAGCAGCCAAGATAGCATTCAACAGGTCGGCAATCAGCCCCAGCATTTT. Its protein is CASSQDSIQQVGNQPQHF.